This T cell receptor (beta chain) was profiled in a study of OX40 agonist ivuxolimab in advanced cancers. J lost 5 bases, V lost 4 bases, and 11 bases had no gene match. CDR1 PRHDT and CDR2 FYEKMQ come from the germline V gene (reference sequence). The CDR3 has 17 amino acids. Method: immunoSEQ multiplex PCR; TCRdb's copy keeps in-frame clones and lacks some. The sample consists of roughly 64,000 clones, around 90% of them appearing once. This material consisted of CD4+ or CD8+ T cells sorted from blood, taken in a trial of the OX40 agonist ivuxolimab. The receptor was isolated from an adult with an advanced solid tumor such as melanoma, head and neck, liver or kidney cancer. The chain couples TRBV13 to TRBJ2-1, with 10 bases that match TRBD2. CDR3 DNA: TGTGCCAGCAGCTCACGTCGGGGACTAGCGACTAACAATGAGCAGTTCTTC. Amino acid sequence: CASSSRRGLATNNEQFF.